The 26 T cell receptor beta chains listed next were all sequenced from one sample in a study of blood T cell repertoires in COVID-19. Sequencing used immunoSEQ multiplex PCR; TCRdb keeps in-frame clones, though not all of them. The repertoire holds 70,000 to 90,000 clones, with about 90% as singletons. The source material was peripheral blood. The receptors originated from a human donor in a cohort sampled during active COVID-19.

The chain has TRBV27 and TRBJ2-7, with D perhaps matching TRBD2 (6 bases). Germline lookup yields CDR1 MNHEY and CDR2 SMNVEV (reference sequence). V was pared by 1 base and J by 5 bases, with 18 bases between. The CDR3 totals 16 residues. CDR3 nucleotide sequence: TGTGCCAGCAGTTTATTTTCTGGGGGGACCGGGGACGAGCAGTACTTC. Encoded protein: CASSLFSGGTGDEQYF.

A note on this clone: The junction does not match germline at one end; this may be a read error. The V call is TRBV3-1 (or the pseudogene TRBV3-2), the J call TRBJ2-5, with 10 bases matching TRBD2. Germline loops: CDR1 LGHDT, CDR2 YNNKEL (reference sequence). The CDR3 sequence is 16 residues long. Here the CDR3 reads CASSPFLSGRPPIRNF. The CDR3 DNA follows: TGTGCCAGCAGCCCTTTCCTTAGCGGGAGGCCCCCTATTAGGAACTTC.

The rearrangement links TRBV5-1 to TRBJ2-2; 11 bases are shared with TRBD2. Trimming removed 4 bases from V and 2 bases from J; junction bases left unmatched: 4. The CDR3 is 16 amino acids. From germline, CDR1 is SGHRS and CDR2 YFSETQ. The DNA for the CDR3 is TGCGCCAGCAGCCCTAGCGGGGGGCTAAACACCGGGGAGCTGTTTTTT. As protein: CASSPSGGLNTGELFF.

The CDR3 reads CASTTTRDQPQHF. CDR3 sequence (DNA): TGTGCCAGCACCACCACCAGGGATCAGCCCCAGCATTTT. The J gene is TRBJ1-5, the V gene TRBV28; maybe TRBD1 (5 bases). Germline assignment: CDR1 MDHEN and CDR2 SYDVKM. CDR3 length: 13 amino acids. V lost 7 bases, J lost 5 bases, and 12 bases lay in between.

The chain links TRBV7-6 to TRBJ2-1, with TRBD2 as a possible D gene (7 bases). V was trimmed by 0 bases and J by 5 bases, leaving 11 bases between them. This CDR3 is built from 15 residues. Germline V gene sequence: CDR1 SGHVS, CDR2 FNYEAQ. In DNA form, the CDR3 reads TGTGCCAGCAGCTTAGCGGGGGGGCCCAACAATGAGCAGTTCTTC. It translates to CASSLAGGPNNEQFF.

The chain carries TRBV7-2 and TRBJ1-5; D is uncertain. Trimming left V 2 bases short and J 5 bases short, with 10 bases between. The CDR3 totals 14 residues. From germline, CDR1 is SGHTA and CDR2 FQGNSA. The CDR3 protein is CASSLLSTDQPQHF. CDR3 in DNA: TGTGCCAGCAGCTTATTGTCAACGGATCAGCCCCAGCATTTT.

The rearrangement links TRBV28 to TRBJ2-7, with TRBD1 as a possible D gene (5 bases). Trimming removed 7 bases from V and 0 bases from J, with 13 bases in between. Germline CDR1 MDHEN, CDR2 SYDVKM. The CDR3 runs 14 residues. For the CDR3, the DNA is TGTGCCAGCACCGGACAAAAGGGCTCCTACGAGCAGTACTTC. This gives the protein CASTGQKGSYEQYF.

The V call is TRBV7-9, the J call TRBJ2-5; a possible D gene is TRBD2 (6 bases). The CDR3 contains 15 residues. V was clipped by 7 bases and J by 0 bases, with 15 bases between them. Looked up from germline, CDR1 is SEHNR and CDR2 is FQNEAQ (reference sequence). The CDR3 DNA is TGTGCCAGCAATACCAACCGGGACTACCAAGAGACCCAGTACTTC. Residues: CASNTNRDYQETQYF.

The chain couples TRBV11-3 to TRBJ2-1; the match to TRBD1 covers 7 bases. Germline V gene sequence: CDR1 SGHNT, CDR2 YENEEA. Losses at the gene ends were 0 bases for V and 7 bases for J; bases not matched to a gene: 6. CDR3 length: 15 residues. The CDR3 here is CASSLDRDRGNEQFF. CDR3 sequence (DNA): TGTGCCAGCAGCTTAGACCGGGACAGAGGGAATGAGCAGTTCTTC. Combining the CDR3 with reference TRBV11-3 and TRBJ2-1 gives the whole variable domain EAGVVQSPRYKIIEKKQPVAFWCNPISGHNTLYWYLQNLGQGPELLIRYENEEAVDDSQLPKDRFSAERLKGVDSTLKIQPAELGDSAVYLCASSLDRDRGNEQFFGPGTRLTVL.

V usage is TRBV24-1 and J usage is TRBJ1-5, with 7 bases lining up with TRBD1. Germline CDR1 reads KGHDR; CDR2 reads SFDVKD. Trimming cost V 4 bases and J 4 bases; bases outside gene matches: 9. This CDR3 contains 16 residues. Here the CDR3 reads CATSDRHSGGNQPQHF. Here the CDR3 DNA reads TGTGCCACCAGTGACCGCCATTCAGGGGGGAATCAGCCCCAGCATTTT.

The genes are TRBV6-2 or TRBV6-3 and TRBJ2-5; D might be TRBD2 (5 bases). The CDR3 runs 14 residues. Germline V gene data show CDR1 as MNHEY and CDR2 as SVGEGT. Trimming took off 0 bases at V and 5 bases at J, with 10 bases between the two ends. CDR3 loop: CASSYSSVGETQYF. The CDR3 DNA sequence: TGTGCCAGCAGTTACTCTAGCGTAGGGGAGACCCAGTACTTC.

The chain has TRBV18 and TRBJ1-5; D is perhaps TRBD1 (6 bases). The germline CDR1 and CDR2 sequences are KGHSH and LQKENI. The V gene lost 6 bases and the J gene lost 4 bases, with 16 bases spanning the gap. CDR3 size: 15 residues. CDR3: CASSLSRDTNQPQHF. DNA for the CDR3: TGTGCCAGCTCCCTCAGTCGGGACACTAATCAGCCCCAGCATTTT.

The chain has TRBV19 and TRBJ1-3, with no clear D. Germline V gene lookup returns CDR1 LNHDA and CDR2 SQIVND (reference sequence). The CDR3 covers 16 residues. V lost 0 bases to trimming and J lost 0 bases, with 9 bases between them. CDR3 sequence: CASSIDRGSSGNTIYF. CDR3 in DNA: TGTGCCAGTAGTATAGACCGGGGATCCTCTGGAAACACCATATATTTT. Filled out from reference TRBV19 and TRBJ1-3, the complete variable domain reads DGGITQSPKYLFRKEGQNVTLSCEQNLNHDAMYWYRQDPGQGLRLIYYSQIVNDFQKGDIAEGYSVSREKKESFPLTVTSAQKNPTAFYLCASSIDRGSSGNTIYFGEGSWLTVV.

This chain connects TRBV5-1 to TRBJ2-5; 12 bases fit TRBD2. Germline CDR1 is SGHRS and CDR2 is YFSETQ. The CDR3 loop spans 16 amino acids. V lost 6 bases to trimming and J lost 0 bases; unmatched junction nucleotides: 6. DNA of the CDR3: TGCGCCAGCACCCTGACTAGCGGGAGTTACCAAGAGACCCAGTACTTC. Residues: CASTLTSGSYQETQYF. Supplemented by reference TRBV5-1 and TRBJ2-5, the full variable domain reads KAGVTQTPRYLIKTRGQQVTLSCSPISGHRSVSWYQQTPGQGLQFLFEYFSETQRNKGNFPGRFSGRQFSNSRSEMNVSTLELGDSALYLCASTLTSGSYQETQYFGPGTRLLVL.

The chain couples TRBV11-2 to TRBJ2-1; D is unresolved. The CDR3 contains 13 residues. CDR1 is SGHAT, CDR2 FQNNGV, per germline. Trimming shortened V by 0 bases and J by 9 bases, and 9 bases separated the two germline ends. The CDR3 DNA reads TGTGCCAGCAGCTTAGACCGGGTGGGTGAGCAGTTCTTC. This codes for CASSLDRVGEQFF.

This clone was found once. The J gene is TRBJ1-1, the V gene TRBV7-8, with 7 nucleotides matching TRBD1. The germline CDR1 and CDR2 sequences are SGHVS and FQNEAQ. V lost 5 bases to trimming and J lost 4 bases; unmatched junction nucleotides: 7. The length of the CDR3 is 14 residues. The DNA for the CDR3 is TGTGCCAGCAGCATCCAAACAGGGGCCACTGAAGCTTTCTTT. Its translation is CASSIQTGATEAFF. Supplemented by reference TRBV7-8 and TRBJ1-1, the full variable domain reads GAGVSQSPRYKVAKRGQDVALRCDPISGHVSLFWYQQALGQGPEFLTYFQNEAQLDKSGLPSDRFFAERPEGSVSTLKIQRTQQEDSAVYLCASSIQTGATEAFFGQGTRLTVV.

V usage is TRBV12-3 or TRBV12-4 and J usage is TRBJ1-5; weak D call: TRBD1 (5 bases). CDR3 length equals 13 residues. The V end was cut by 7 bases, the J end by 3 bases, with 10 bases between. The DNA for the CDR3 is TGTGCCAGCACCATCGGACACAATCAGCCCCAGCATTTT. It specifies CASTIGHNQPQHF.

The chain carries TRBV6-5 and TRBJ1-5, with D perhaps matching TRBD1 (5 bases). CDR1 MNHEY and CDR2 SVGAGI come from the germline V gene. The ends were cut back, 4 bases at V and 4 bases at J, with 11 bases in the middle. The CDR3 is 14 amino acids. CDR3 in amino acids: CASSSRQRNQPQHF. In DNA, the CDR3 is TGTGCCAGCAGTTCACGACAGAGGAATCAGCCCCAGCATTTT.

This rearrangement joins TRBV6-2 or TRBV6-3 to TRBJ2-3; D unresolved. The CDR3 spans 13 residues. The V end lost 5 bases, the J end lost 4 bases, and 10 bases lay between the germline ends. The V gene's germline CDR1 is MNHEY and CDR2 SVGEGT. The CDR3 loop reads CASSTVRADTQYF. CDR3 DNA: TGTGCCAGCAGTACCGTTCGAGCAGATACGCAGTATTTT.

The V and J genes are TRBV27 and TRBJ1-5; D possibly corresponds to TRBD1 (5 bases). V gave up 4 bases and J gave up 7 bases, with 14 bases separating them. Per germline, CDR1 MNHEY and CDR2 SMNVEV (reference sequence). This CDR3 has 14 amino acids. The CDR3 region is CASSSGDLAQPQHF. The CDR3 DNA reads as TGTGCCAGCAGTTCGGGGGACCTGGCACAGCCCCAGCATTTT.

CDR3: CASSSSSGVGEQYF. Here the CDR3 DNA reads TGTGCCAGCAGTAGCTCGAGCGGGGTCGGCGAGCAGTACTTC. The chain has TRBV2 and TRBJ2-7; 7 bases line up with TRBD2. Per the germline V gene, CDR1 is SNHLY and CDR2 is FYNNEI. V dropped 5 bases and J dropped 6; count of bases not matched to a gene: 10. This CDR3 is built from 14 residues.

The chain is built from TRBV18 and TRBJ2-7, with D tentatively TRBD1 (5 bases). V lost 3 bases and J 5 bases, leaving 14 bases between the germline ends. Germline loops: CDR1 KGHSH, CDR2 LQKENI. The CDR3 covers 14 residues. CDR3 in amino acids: CASSPLTRVNEQYF. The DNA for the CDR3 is TGTGCCAGCTCACCCCTGACCAGGGTCAACGAGCAGTACTTC.

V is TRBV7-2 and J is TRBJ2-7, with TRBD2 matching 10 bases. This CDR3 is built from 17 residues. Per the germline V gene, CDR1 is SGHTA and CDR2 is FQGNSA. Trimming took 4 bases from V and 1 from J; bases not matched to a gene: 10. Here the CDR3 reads CASSYIFSGRPSYEQYF. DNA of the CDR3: TGTGCCAGCAGCTACATCTTTAGCGGGAGGCCTTCCTACGAGCAGTACTTC.

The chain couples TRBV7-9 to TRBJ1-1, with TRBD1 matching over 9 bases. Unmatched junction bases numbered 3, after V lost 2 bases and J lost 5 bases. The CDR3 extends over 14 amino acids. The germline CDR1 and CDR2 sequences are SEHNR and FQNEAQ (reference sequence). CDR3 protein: CASSLWTGETEAFF. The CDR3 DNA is TGTGCCAGCAGCTTATGGACAGGGGAGACTGAAGCTTTCTTT.

The chain's CDR3 is CAWSNGRGETSYEAFF. The CDR3 DNA sequence: TGTGCCTGGAGCAACGGGCGGGGGGAAACGAGTTATGAAGCTTTCTTT. This sequence joins TRBV30 and TRBJ1-1, with a possible D match to TRBD1 (5 bases). CDR1 and CDR2 from the germline V gene are GTSNPN and SVGIG (reference sequence). CDR3 length equals 16 residues. V was clipped by 3 bases and J by 7 bases, with 24 bases between them.

CDR3 coding DNA: TGTGCCAGCAGCTTAATGTCGGGAGCAGCCAATGAGCAGTTCTTC. Protein: CASSLMSGAANEQFF. The chain combines TRBV7-3 with TRBJ2-1, with D possibly TRBD2 on 6 matching bases. V was clipped by 1 base and J by 6 bases, with 13 bases between them. This CDR3 comprises 15 residues. Looked up from germline, CDR1 is SGHTA and CDR2 is FQGTGA.